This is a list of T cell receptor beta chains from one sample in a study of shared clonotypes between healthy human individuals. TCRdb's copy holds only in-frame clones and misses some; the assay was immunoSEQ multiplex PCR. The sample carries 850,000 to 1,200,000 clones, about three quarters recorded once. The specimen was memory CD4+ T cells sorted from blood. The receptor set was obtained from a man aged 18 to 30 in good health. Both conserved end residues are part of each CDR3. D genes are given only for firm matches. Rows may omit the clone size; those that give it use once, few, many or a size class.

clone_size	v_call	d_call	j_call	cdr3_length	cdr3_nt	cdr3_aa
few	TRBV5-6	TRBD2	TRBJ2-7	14	TGTGCCAGCAGCTTTGTTAGCGGGACCTACGAGCAGTACTTC	CASSFVSGTYEQYF
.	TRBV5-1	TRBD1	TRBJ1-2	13	TGCGCCAGCAGCTTGCCAGGGGGCTATGGCTACACCTTC	CASSLPGGYGYTF
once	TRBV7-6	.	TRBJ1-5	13	TGTGCCAGCAGCTTAGCCTCTAATCAGCCCCAGCATTTT	CASSLASNQPQHF
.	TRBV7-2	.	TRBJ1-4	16	TGTGCCAGCAGCTTAGAGGGAACCGCGATGGATGAAAAACTGTTTTTT	CASSLEGTAMDEKLFF
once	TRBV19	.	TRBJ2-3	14	TGTGCCAGTAGCTCGGAGGGGGCCGCAGATACGCAGTATTTT	CASSSEGAADTQYF
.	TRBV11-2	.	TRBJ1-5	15	TGTGCCAGCAGCTTAGACGCAGGGAGCAATCAGCCCCAGCATTTT	CASSLDAGSNQPQHF
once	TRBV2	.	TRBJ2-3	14	TGTGCCAGCAGTGCACAGTTCACTACAGATACGCAGTATTTT	CASSAQFTTDTQYF
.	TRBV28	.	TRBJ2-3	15	TGTGCCAGCAGTTTAAAGGGGGGGGCCCGGGATACGCAGTATTTT	CASSLKGGARDTQYF
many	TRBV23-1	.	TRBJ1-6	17	TGCGCCAGCAGTCAATCAACTGACAGCTGCCAGGGTTCACCCCTCCACTTT	CASSQSTDSCQGSPLHF
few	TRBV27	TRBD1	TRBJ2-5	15	TGTGCCAGCAGTTTCTGGGACAGGGGAATGGTGACCCAGTACTTC	CASSFWDRGMVTQYF
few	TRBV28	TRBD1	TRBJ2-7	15	TGTGCCTCCTCATCCGGGACAGGGAGCCCCTACGAGCAGTACTTC	CASSSGTGSPYEQYF
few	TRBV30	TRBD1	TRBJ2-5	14	TGTGCCTGGAGTTACACGGACAGGGAAGAGACCCAGTACTTC	CAWSYTDREETQYF
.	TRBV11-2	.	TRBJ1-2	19	TGTGCCAGCAGCTTATTTGTTAATTCGGGCGGTTTGAAGGGCTATGGCTACACCTTC	CASSLFVNSGGLKGYGYTF
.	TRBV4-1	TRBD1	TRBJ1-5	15	TGCGCCAGCAGCCCCAGAACAGGGGGCAGTCAGCCCCAGCATTTT	CASSPRTGGSQPQHF
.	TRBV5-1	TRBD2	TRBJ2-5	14	TGCGCCAGCAGCTCCTCCCTCGGGGGGGAGACCCAGTACTTC	CASSSSLGGETQYF
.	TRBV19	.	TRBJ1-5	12	TGTGCCAGTAGTATGGGACTGCAGCCCCAGCATTTT	CASSMGLQPQHF
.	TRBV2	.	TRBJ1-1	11	TGTGCCAGCACTATGACCACTGAAGCTTTCTTT	CASTMTTEAFF
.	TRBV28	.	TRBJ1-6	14	TGTGCCAGCGTTAGGGTAGCGAATAATTCACCCCTCCACTTT	CASVRVANNSPLHF
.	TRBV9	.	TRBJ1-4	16	TGTGCCAGCAGCGTAGGTGGGGGGCGCTGGGAAGAAAAACTGTTTTTT	CASSVGGGRWEEKLFF
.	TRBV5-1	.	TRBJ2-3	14	TGCGCCAGCAGCTTAACACTATCTCCAGATACGCAGTATTTT	CASSLTLSPDTQYF
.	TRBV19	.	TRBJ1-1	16	TGTGCCAGTAGTCTCGATTCCAGGGGCAGTAACACTGAAGCTTTCTTT	CASSLDSRGSNTEAFF
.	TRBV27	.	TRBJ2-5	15	TGTGCCAGCAGTCCCATACAGCTGTACCAAGAGACCCAGTACTTC	CASSPIQLYQETQYF
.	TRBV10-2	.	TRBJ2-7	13	TGCGCCAGCACCCAATCTAACTCCTACGAGCAGTACTTC	CASTQSNSYEQYF
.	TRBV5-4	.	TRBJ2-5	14	TGTGCCAGCAGCTCGGCGAGGGCGGGGGAGACCCAGTACTTC	CASSSARAGETQYF
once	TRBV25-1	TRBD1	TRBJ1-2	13	TGTGCCAGCCTTCCGGGACAGGGGAATGGCTACACCTTC	CASLPGQGNGYTF
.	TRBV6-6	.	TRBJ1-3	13	TGTGCCAGCAGTCCCCGGACCGGAAACACCATATATTTT	CASSPRTGNTIYF
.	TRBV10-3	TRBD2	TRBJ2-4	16	TGTGCCATCAGTGAGTCGGCAGTAGCGGGAGCGGCCATTCAGTACTTC	CAISESAVAGAAIQYF
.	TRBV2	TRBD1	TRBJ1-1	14	TGTGCCAGCAGTGAAGGGCAGGGGGACACTGAAGCTTTCTTT	CASSEGQGDTEAFF
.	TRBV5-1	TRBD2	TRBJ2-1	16	TGCGCCAGCAGCGTCGGGACTAGCGGCCCCTACAATGAGCAGTTCTTC	CASSVGTSGPYNEQFF
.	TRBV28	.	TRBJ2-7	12	TGTGCCAGCAGGGACGGACGCTACGAGCAGTACTTC	CASRDGRYEQYF
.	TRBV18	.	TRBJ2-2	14	TGTGCCAGCTCACCACGGTCCGGGGCCGGGGAGCTGTTTTTT	CASSPRSGAGELFF
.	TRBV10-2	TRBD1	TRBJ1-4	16	TGCGCCAGCAGTGAGTCACTCAGGGGGCTCGGGGAAAAACTGTTTTTT	CASSESLRGLGEKLFF
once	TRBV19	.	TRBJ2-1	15	TGTGCCAGTAGTATAGGGCAGGGTTTTTACAATGAGCAGTTCTTC	CASSIGQGFYNEQFF
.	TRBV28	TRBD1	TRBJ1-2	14	TGTGCCAGCAGTCGCGCCGGACAGGGGGCGGGCTACACCTTC	CASSRAGQGAGYTF
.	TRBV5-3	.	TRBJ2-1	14	TGTGCCAGAAGCTTGGATATGCGTGACAATGAGCAGTTCTTC	CARSLDMRDNEQFF
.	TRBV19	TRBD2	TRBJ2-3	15	TGTGCCAGTAGTCCCCGGGGGGTGAGGACAGATACGCAGTATTTT	CASSPRGVRTDTQYF
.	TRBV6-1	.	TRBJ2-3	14	TGTGCCAGCAGTGTGGAGGGGTGGACAGATACGCAGTATTTT	CASSVEGWTDTQYF
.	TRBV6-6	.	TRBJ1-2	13	TGTGCCAGCACGGGGCCGGTTCCGGCGGGCTACACCTTC	CASTGPVPAGYTF
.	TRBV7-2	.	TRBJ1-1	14	TGTGCCAGCAGCTTAGTAACGGGGAGAACTGAAGCTTTCTTT	CASSLVTGRTEAFF
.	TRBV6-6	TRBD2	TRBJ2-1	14	TGTGCCAGCAGACTAGCGAGCTCCTACAATGAGCAGTTCTTC	CASRLASSYNEQFF
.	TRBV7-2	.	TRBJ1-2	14	TGTGCCAGCAGCGGAAAAGCACCAAAGTATGGCTACACCTTC	CASSGKAPKYGYTF
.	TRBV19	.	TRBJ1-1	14	TGTGCCAGTAAAATGGGAGGTAGGGGCACTGAAGCTTTCTTT	CASKMGGRGTEAFF
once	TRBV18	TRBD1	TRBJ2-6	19	TGTGCCAGCTCACCACAACGACAGGGGACCCTTTCTGGGGCCAACGTCCTGACTTTC	CASSPQRQGTLSGANVLTF
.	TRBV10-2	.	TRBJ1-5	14	TGCGCCAGCAGCCCAAAGAGGGGGGATCAGCCCCAGCATTTT	CASSPKRGDQPQHF
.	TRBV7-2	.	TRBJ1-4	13	TGTGCCAGCAGCTTAGGGGGCGATGAAAAACTGTTTTTT	CASSLGGDEKLFF
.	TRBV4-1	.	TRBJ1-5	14	TGCGCCAGCAGCCACCAGGGGAGCAATCAGCCCCAGCATTTT	CASSHQGSNQPQHF
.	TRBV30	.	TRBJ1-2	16	TGTGCCTGGAGTCCTAGCGCGGGGGCTAAATCCTATGGCTACACCTTC	CAWSPSAGAKSYGYTF
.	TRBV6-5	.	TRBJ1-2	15	TGTGCCAGCAGTCCCAGCTCCTCCGTTGTCTATGGCTACACCTTC	CASSPSSSVVYGYTF
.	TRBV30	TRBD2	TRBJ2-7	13	TGTGCCTGGAGGGTGACTAGCGGATACGAGCAGTACTTC	CAWRVTSGYEQYF
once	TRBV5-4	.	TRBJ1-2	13	TGTGCCAGCAGCTTGGAGGGAAAGAGTGGCTACACCTTC	CASSLEGKSGYTF
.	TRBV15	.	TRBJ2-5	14	TGTGCCACCAGCAGAGATCTAAACCAAGAGACCCAGTACTTC	CATSRDLNQETQYF
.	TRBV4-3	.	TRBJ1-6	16	TGCGCCAGCAGCCAACTAGGTGGGAGCTATAATTCACCCCTCCACTTT	CASSQLGGSYNSPLHF
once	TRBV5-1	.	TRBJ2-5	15	TGCGCCAGCAGCTTGGAAGCCCCGGGCCGGGAGACCCAGTACTTC	CASSLEAPGRETQYF
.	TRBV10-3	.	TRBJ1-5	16	TGTGCCATCAGTGAGTCTGGAGGGGGTGGCGGTCAGCCCCAGCATTTT	CAISESGGGGGQPQHF
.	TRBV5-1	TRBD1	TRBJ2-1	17	TGCGCCAGCATCCGAAGCCCCCGGGACAGGGAATGGAATGAGCAGTTCTTC	CASIRSPRDREWNEQFF
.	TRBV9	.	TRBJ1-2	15	TGTGCCAGCAGCGCCCACGACAGTGCGGGCTATGGCTACACCTTC	CASSAHDSAGYGYTF
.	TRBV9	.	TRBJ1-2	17	TGTGCCAGCAGCGACGGGAACCTTAATAATATCCGTGATGGCTACACCTTC	CASSDGNLNNIRDGYTF